The present entry profiles one TCR beta chain with its context. The antigen remains unidentified. Data came from immunoSEQ multiplex PCR; TCRdb stores just in-frame clones and leaves some out. Counted here are about 6,800 clones, approximately 84% occurring once; the ten biggest clones make up 10% to 15%. Normal lung was taken at the farthest possible site, at least 3 cm from tumour. This entry comes from a study of immune cell composition in non-small cell lung cancer. Overall study findings and caveats: It was not proven that tumour-reactive clones equal dominant tumour-associated clones. Squamous carcinomas (around 80%) more often had tumour-associated clones >0.5% than adenocarcinomas (33%). Overall clonality, unlike maximal tumour-associated clone frequency, did not predict TIL reactivity.

The TCR originated in a human donor with non-small cell lung cancer. The sample comprised non-adjacent lung tissue.

CDR3 nucleotides: TGTGCCAGCACCCAGACGGGGGGGCAACAGGGCTACACCTTC. Protein product: CASTQTGGQQGYTF. The chain is built from TRBV11-3 and TRBJ1-2, with a possible D match to TRBD1 (6 bases). The CDR3 runs to 14 residues. Germline V gene sequence: CDR1 SGHNT, CDR2 YENEEA. Trimming removed 7 bases from V and 8 bases from J, with 20 bases in between.